One and the same sample provided the 8 T cell receptor beta chains below, sequenced in a study of OX40 agonist ivuxolimab in advanced cancers. TCRdb keeps only in-frame clones here, not all; method: immunoSEQ multiplex PCR. Of tens of thousands of clones listed, 90% are singletons. The specimen was CD4+ or CD8+ T cells sorted from blood, collected in a trial of the OX40 agonist ivuxolimab. The receptors were sampled from an adult with an advanced solid tumor such as melanoma, head and neck, liver or kidney cancer.

The chain combines TRBV28 with TRBJ1-2; D is ambiguous. Germline CDR1 MDHEN, CDR2 SYDVKM. The CDR3 has 13 amino acids. The V gene lost 3 bases and the J gene lost 2 bases, with 7 bases spanning the gap. The DNA of the CDR3 is TGTGCCAGCAGTTTGAGGGAAAACTATGGCTACACCTTC. As protein: CASSLRENYGYTF.

V is TRBV7-6 and J is TRBJ1-6; tentative D call: TRBD1 (5 bases). The CDR3 extends over 16 amino acids. V was shortened by 5 bases and J by 5 bases, with 16 bases between the two germline ends. Germline-derived CDR1 and CDR2 are SGHVS and FNYEAQ. In DNA form, the CDR3 reads TGTGCCAGCAGCCAAAATCCGGGGGGAAATAATTCACCCCTCCACTTT. Residues: CASSQNPGGNNSPLHF.

This clone was counted a single time. The CDR3 is CASRHRDRSSGNTIYF. In nucleotides, the CDR3 is TGTGCCAGCCGCCACAGGGACCGAAGCTCTGGAAACACCATATATTTT. The rearrangement uses TRBV19 and TRBJ1-3; maybe TRBD1 (6 bases). The germline V and J ends were trimmed by 9 bases and 0 bases, with 18 bases remaining between them. The CDR3 loop spans 16 amino acids. The germline V gene has CDR1 LNHDA and CDR2 SQIVND (reference sequence).

The V and J genes are TRBV6-5 and TRBJ1-5, with a tentative D call TRBD1 (6 bases). Trimming pared 4 bases from V and 3 bases from J, leaving 10 bases between. There are 14 residues in the CDR3. Germline CDR1 reads MNHEY; CDR2 reads SVGAGI. The CDR3 spells CASSSQGANQPQHF. The CDR3 DNA sequence: TGTGCCAGCAGTTCACAGGGTGCCAATCAGCCCCAGCATTTT.

J is TRBJ1-2 and V is TRBV5-1; TRBD1 might be the D (6 bases). V shed 3 bases and J shed 1 base, with 7 bases lying between them. Germline values: CDR1 SGHRS, CDR2 YFSETQ. The CDR3 is made up of 13 amino acids. Here the CDR3 reads CASSSQGNYGYTF. The CDR3 nucleotides read TGCGCCAGCAGCTCACAGGGTAACTATGGCTACACCTTC.

This chain uses TRBV5-1 with TRBJ2-1; no definite D call. This CDR3 contains 15 residues. V lost 3 bases and J 0 bases, leaving 10 bases between the germline ends. The germline V gene has CDR1 SGHRS and CDR2 YFSETQ. The CDR3 bases are TGCGCCAGCAGCTCGGACGCGAGCTCCTACAATGAGCAGTTCTTC. Amino acids: CASSSDASSYNEQFF.

The gene calls are TRBV15 and TRBJ2-1; D gene ambiguous. The V gene's germline CDR1 is LNHNV and CDR2 YYDKDF (reference sequence). The CDR3 has 12 residues. V dropped 3 bases and J dropped 7 bases, with 7 bases sitting between them. The chain's CDR3 is CATSRRANEQFF. CDR3 in DNA: TGTGCCACCAGCAGGCGTGCAAATGAGCAGTTCTTC.

The chain uses TRBV15 and TRBJ2-1; D is perhaps TRBD1 (5 bases). The CDR3 runs to 15 residues. Looked up from germline, CDR1 is LNHNV and CDR2 is YYDKDF (reference sequence). The V end was cut by 0 bases, the J end by 3 bases, with 9 bases between. CDR3 bases: TGTGCCACCAGCAGAGATCCGGACAACTACAATGAGCAGTTCTTC. It codes for CATSRDPDNYNEQFF.